Presented here are 10 T cell receptor beta chains from one specimen sequenced in a study of cytomegalovirus exposure and HLA in healthy donors. The PCR had 60 Vbeta and 13 Jbeta primers. Repertoires were generated with immunoSEQ multiplex PCR, while TCRdb's copy carries only in-frame clones and drops some. The data contain some 170,000 clones, roughly four fifths of them singletons. The sequenced sample consisted of PBMCs. These receptors were collected from a young woman in good health and CMV-seropositive.

The table lists this clone with a count of one. V usage is TRBV4-1 and J usage is TRBJ1-1; D is perhaps TRBD1 (5 bases). CDR1 is MGHRA and CDR2 is YSYEKL in the germline V gene. With 3 bases removed from V and 6 bases from J, the gap between germline ends came to 8 bases. The CDR3 covers 12 residues. As DNA, the CDR3 is TGCGCCAGCAGCCACGACAGCCCTGAAGCTTTCTTT. Residues: CASSHDSPEAFF.

This clone turned up a few times. The rearrangement links TRBV29-1 to TRBJ1-2; TRBD1 might be the D (6 bases). The CDR3 length is 13 residues. CDR1 and CDR2 (germline): SQVTM, ANQGSEA. The germline V and J ends were trimmed by 4 bases and 0 bases, with 9 bases remaining between them. The CDR3 nucleotides are TGCAGCGTTGGGACAGCCTCTAACTATGGCTACACCTTC. Translating gives CSVGTASNYGYTF.

The chain is built from TRBV6-5 and TRBJ2-3; D gene uncertain. The CDR3 is 14 residues long. CDR1 and CDR2 from the germline V gene are MNHEY and SVGAGI. Trimming pared 4 bases from V and 2 bases from J, leaving 10 bases between. CDR3 loop: CASSFRHLTDTQYF. CDR3 in DNA: TGTGCCAGCAGTTTCCGACACCTCACAGATACGCAGTATTTT.

The chain recombines TRBV6-1 with TRBJ1-1; TRBD1 is a possible D gene (6 bases). The CDR3 sequence is 15 residues long. V was clipped by 1 base and J by 4 bases, with 13 bases between them. Germline CDR1 and CDR2: MNHNS and SASEGT. CDR3 in amino acids: CASSEGGQGGTEAFF. In nucleotides, the CDR3 is TGTGCCAGCAGTGAAGGGGGGCAGGGCGGCACTGAAGCTTTCTTT.

The chain combines TRBV19 with TRBJ2-3; possible D gene TRBD1, 5 bases. The CDR3 is 15 amino acids. CDR1 and CDR2 (germline): LNHDA, SQIVND (reference sequence). The V and J ends lost 6 bases and 3 bases respectively, with 16 bases between them. The CDR3 reads CASRTEVGRTDTQYF. DNA of the CDR3: TGTGCCAGTAGGACAGAGGTAGGGCGGACAGATACGCAGTATTTT.

The CDR3 protein is CASSPIGGSTSTEAFF. CDR3 nucleotides: TGTGCCAGCTCACCGATCGGGGGTAGCACAAGCACTGAAGCTTTCTTT. The chain has TRBV18 and TRBJ1-1, with TRBD1 as a possible D gene (5 bases). The germline V gene has CDR1 KGHSH and CDR2 LQKENI. The CDR3 is made up of 16 amino acids. Deletions cut 3 bases from V and 4 bases from J, with 18 bases between.

V is TRBV18 and J is TRBJ1-4, with D perhaps matching TRBD1 (6 bases). Germline-derived CDR1 and CDR2 are KGHSH and LQKENI. The V and J ends lost 3 bases and 4 bases respectively, with 9 bases between them. The CDR3 spans 14 residues. The CDR3 loop is CASSPPDSNEKLFF. The CDR3 DNA is TGTGCCAGCTCACCGCCGGACAGTAATGAAAAACTGTTTTTT.

Here the CDR3 reads CASSQEWDPGQGNTEAFF. The CDR3 nucleotides read TGCGCCAGCAGCCAAGAATGGGATCCGGGACAGGGGAACACTGAAGCTTTCTTT. The rearrangement joins TRBV4-3 to TRBJ1-1, with TRBD1 matching 9 bases. The CDR3 spans 18 residues. The germline gives CDR1 LGHNA, CDR2 YSLEER. With V trimmed by 0 bases and J by 1 base, 9 bases remained unmatched.

The V call is TRBV6-5, the J call TRBJ2-1, with 10 bases that match TRBD2. Germline CDR1 MNHEY, CDR2 SVGAGI. With 5 bases clipped from V and 7 bases from J, the junction kept 8 bases outside the gene matches. The CDR3 spans 15 residues. The CDR3 bases are TGTGCCAGCAGTAGGAGTAGCGGGGGGTTTAATGAGCAGTTCTTC. Encoded protein: CASSRSSGGFNEQFF.

This clone was seen only a few times. The chain combines TRBV28 with TRBJ2-7; TRBD1 agrees at 8 bases. This CDR3 contains 16 residues. The germline CDR1 and CDR2 sequences are MDHEN and SYDVKM. Trimming at V came to 4 bases and at J to 3 bases, leaving 11 bases not matched to a gene. The CDR3 coding sequence is TGTGCCAGCAGTTCCCCCTCCCAGGGGGCGAGCTACGAGCAGTACTTC. This codes for CASSSPSQGASYEQYF.